A selection of T cell receptor beta chains follows, all from one sample in a study of blood T cell repertoires in COVID-19. The data were produced by immunoSEQ multiplex PCR, yet TCRdb's version contains in-frame clones alone and is incomplete. The top ten clones hold around 3% of a sample with 300,000 to 450,000 clones, more than 70% of them seen once. Input material: peripheral blood. The source of these receptors is a woman in her 30s with COVID-19, enrolled during active disease. Both conserved end residues are part of each CDR3. The order of the fields is D gene, clone size, J gene, V gene, CDR3 DNA, CDR3 protein. A D gene is named only where the DNA matches it firmly. Part of the rows lack a size; the others show once, few, many or a class for expanded clones.

D gene: TRBD1
clone size: -
J gene: TRBJ1-5
V gene: TRBV6-2/TRBV6-3
CDR3 DNA: TGTGCCAGCAGCCGCCCAGGGGGTAGCTTTCAGCCCCAGCATTTT
CDR3 protein: CASSRPGGSFQPQHF

D gene: -
clone size: -
J gene: TRBJ1-1
V gene: TRBV27
CDR3 DNA: TGTGCCAGCAGCACCCTTCGAGACAGACAAGCTTTCTTT
CDR3 protein: CASSTLRDRQAFF

D gene: -
clone size: many
J gene: TRBJ1-1
V gene: TRBV29-1
CDR3 DNA: TGCAGCGTTGAGGGGGGTCCGGAAGCTTTCTTT
CDR3 protein: CSVEGGPEAFF

D gene: TRBD1
clone size: -
J gene: TRBJ2-1
V gene: TRBV4-1
CDR3 DNA: TGCGCCAGCAGCCAAGATCTACGGACAGGGGTACCAACCTCCTACAATGAGCAGTTCTTC
CDR3 protein: CASSQDLRTGVPTSYNEQFF

D gene: TRBD2
clone size: -
J gene: TRBJ2-3
V gene: TRBV5-8
CDR3 DNA: TGTGCCAGCAGCTTGGGGACTAGCGGGAGTAATCCGCAGTATTTT
CDR3 protein: CASSLGTSGSNPQYF

D gene: -
clone size: -
J gene: TRBJ2-3
V gene: TRBV7-8
CDR3 DNA: TGTGCCAGCAGCTTCGGGGGGCGGGATACGCAGTATTTT
CDR3 protein: CASSFGGRDTQYF

D gene: -
clone size: -
J gene: TRBJ2-1
V gene: TRBV12-3/TRBV12-4
CDR3 DNA: TGTGCCAGCAGTCCGTACGGTGAGCAGTTCTTC
CDR3 protein: CASSPYGEQFF

D gene: -
clone size: -
J gene: TRBJ1-1
V gene: TRBV3-1/TRBV3-2
CDR3 DNA: TGTGCCAGCAGCCAAGAAGCCCAGGGTGGAGCCACTGAAGCTTTCTTT
CDR3 protein: CASSQEAQGGATEAFF

D gene: TRBD2
clone size: -
J gene: TRBJ2-7
V gene: TRBV2
CDR3 DNA: TGTGCCAGCCTTAGCGGGGACGCCTACGAGCAGTACTTC
CDR3 protein: CASLSGDAYEQYF

D gene: TRBD1
clone size: once
J gene: TRBJ1-6
V gene: TRBV9
CDR3 DNA: TGTGCCAGCAGTGAAACCGGGACAGGGAGCTCACCCCTCCACTTT
CDR3 protein: CASSETGTGSSPLHF

D gene: -
clone size: -
J gene: TRBJ1-6
V gene: TRBV6-5
CDR3 DNA: TGTGCCAGTCAAGCAGGGGTTTCGTTAAATTCACCCCTCCACTTT
CDR3 protein: CASQAGVSLNSPLHF

D gene: -
clone size: -
J gene: TRBJ1-2
V gene: TRBV7-8
CDR3 DNA: TGTGCCAGCAGCTTGGGAGCCAACTATGGCTACACCTTC
CDR3 protein: CASSLGANYGYTF

D gene: -
clone size: -
J gene: TRBJ2-5
V gene: TRBV18
CDR3 DNA: TGTGCCAGCTCACCTCTCCCGACCGGGAGCCAAGAGACCCAGTACTTC
CDR3 protein: CASSPLPTGSQETQYF

D gene: TRBD2
clone size: -
J gene: TRBJ2-3
V gene: TRBV11-3
CDR3 DNA: TGTGCCAGCAGCCCGGGGCCGGGACTAGCGGGAGGAACTGTCACAGATACGCAGTATTTT
CDR3 protein: CASSPGPGLAGGTVTDTQYF

D gene: -
clone size: -
J gene: TRBJ1-2
V gene: TRBV19
CDR3 DNA: TGTGCCAGTAACGAACAGGCCGCTAACTATGGCTACACCTTC
CDR3 protein: CASNEQAANYGYTF

D gene: TRBD1
clone size: -
J gene: TRBJ1-2
V gene: TRBV4-2
CDR3 DNA: TGTGCCAGCAGCCTTAAGGGGGCAGGGGGCGAGGGGGGCTATGGCTACACCTTC
CDR3 protein: CASSLKGAGGEGGYGYTF

D gene: -
clone size: -
J gene: TRBJ2-6
V gene: TRBV30
CDR3 DNA: TGTGCCTGGAGCATAGGGGGGGCTGGGGCCAACGTCCTGACTTTC
CDR3 protein: CAWSIGGAGANVLTF

D gene: TRBD2
clone size: -
J gene: TRBJ2-1
V gene: TRBV7-2
CDR3 DNA: TGTGCCAGCAGCTTTAGCGGGGGGGAGCACAATGAGCAGTTCTTC
CDR3 protein: CASSFSGGEHNEQFF

D gene: -
clone size: -
J gene: TRBJ1-1
V gene: TRBV6-5
CDR3 DNA: TGTGCCAGCAGTTACTCGAAGGCAGGGTGGACTGAAGCTTTCTTT
CDR3 protein: CASSYSKAGWTEAFF

D gene: TRBD2
clone size: once
J gene: TRBJ2-3
V gene: TRBV7-9
CDR3 DNA: TGTGCCACCTGGGACACTAGCGGGAGCACAGATACGCAGTATTTT
CDR3 protein: CATWDTSGSTDTQYF

D gene: -
clone size: -
J gene: TRBJ1-2
V gene: TRBV5-6
CDR3 DNA: TGTGCCAGCAGCTTGCGGGGGGAGGCCGTTACGATTTATGGCTACACCTTC
CDR3 protein: CASSLRGEAVTIYGYTF

D gene: -
clone size: once
J gene: TRBJ1-2
V gene: TRBV2
CDR3 DNA: TGTGCCAGCGTCCGGGACACGATACTTTATGGCTACACCTTC
CDR3 protein: CASVRDTILYGYTF

D gene: -
clone size: -
J gene: TRBJ2-4
V gene: TRBV28
CDR3 DNA: TGTGCCAGCAGTTTCCCAATTCCCCAGGGAGCCAAAAACATTCAGTACTTC
CDR3 protein: CASSFPIPQGAKNIQYF

D gene: -
clone size: -
J gene: TRBJ2-7
V gene: TRBV6-2/TRBV6-3
CDR3 DNA: TGTGCCAGCAGTTATGGGTCAGGGGCTACCTACGAGCAGTACTTC
CDR3 protein: CASSYGSGATYEQYF